Below, 8 T cell receptor beta chains from the same sample are listed, as sequenced in a study of beta chain features in type 1 diabetes. Study-wide results and caveats: Shorter TCRB CDR3s, moderately but significantly so, marked every one of the four CD4+ subsets in Type 1 diabetes patients.

These receptors have no identified antigens. Expressed TCRB transcripts were sequenced because the isolated RNA had all been reverse transcribed beforehand. Libraries were prepared by immunoSEQ multiplex PCR; TCRdb keeps only in-frame clonotypes and omits some of them. This sample has about 370,000 clones; around 10% occur once, and the top ten carry about 0.6%. The sequenced material came from central memory CD4+ T cells from blood. The receptor source for this set is a man between 25 and 39 years old with type 1 diabetes.

This clone was counted a few times. The chain uses TRBV5-1 and TRBJ2-5; 7 bases match TRBD1. This CDR3 is 13 amino acids long. After removal of 2 bases from V and 5 bases from J, the junction contained 3 bases not matched to a gene. CDR1 is SGHRS and CDR2 is YFSETQ in the germline V gene. CDR3 loop: CASSFDRAETQYF. CDR3 nucleotides: TGCGCCAGCAGCTTCGACAGGGCCGAGACCCAGTACTTC. The full variable domain, rest sourced from reference TRBV5-1 and TRBJ2-5, is KAGVTQTPRYLIKTRGQQVTLSCSPISGHRSVSWYQQTPGQGLQFLFEYFSETQRNKGNFPGRFSGRQFSNSRSEMNVSTLELGDSALYLCASSFDRAETQYFGPGTRLLVL.

There are a few counts of this clone. This chain uses TRBV7-2 with TRBJ1-1; D is possibly TRBD1 (5 bases). Germline V gene data show CDR1 as SGHTA and CDR2 as FQGNSA. The CDR3 spans 14 residues. Between the trimmed V and J ends, which lost 2 bases and 6 bases, there was a span of 13 bases. The CDR3 DNA reads as TGTGCCAGCAGCTTAATGGGGGAAGGCTCTGAAGCTTTCTTT. Translated: CASSLMGEGSEAFF.

The chain employs TRBV19 and TRBJ2-7; 8 bases fit TRBD2. This CDR3 region has 13 residues. The germline CDR1 and CDR2 sequences are LNHDA and SQIVND (reference sequence). Trimming took 7 bases from V and 7 from J; bases not matched to a gene: 9. The CDR3 DNA sequence: TGTGCCAGTAATACGGCGGGAGGAGATGAGCAGTACTTC. Translated, it gives CASNTAGGDEQYF.

V is TRBV4-2 and J is TRBJ2-1; 9 bases line up with TRBD1. Trimming at V came to 1 base and at J to 7 bases, leaving 14 bases not matched to a gene. Germline V gene lookup returns CDR1 LGHNA and CDR2 YNFKEQ. The CDR3 length is 18 residues. CDR3 DNA sequence: TGTGCCAGCAGCCAAGGGACCCTACTCGGGACAGGGATGAATGAGCAGTTCTTC. Protein: CASSQGTLLGTGMNEQFF.

The rearrangement links TRBV21-1 to TRBJ2-7. TRBV21-1 is tagged as a pseudogene. This CDR3 spans 14 amino acids. The CDR3 spells CASLTRAKSYEQYF. The CDR3 nucleotides read TGTGCCAGCCTCACACGAGCCAAATCCTACGAGCAGTACTTC.

Regarding this clone: Compared with germline, one end of the junction differs, possibly owing to a read error. The CDR3 spells CASSPRSGSYEQYF. Here the CDR3 DNA reads TGTGCCAGCAGCCCCCGCAGCGGATCCTACGAGCAGTACTTC. V usage is TRBV4-1 and J usage is TRBJ2-7; perhaps TRBD2 as D (5 bases). This CDR3 region has 14 residues. In germline, CDR1 is MGHRA, CDR2 YSYEKL.

This chain uses TRBV5-1 with TRBJ2-7, with TRBD2 identical over 7 bases. J gave up 5 bases and V 0 bases, and 14 bases lay outside the gene matches. The CDR3 totals 17 residues. CDR1 SGHRS and CDR2 YFSETQ come from the germline V gene. The CDR3 DNA is TGCGCCAGCAGCTTGGAAGCGGTTGGTCTAGCGGAAGACGAGCAGTACTTC. Translating gives CASSLEAVGLAEDEQYF.

V is TRBV7-3 and J is TRBJ2-1; tentative D call: TRBD1 (5 bases). The germline V and J ends were trimmed by 5 bases and 6 bases, with 20 bases remaining between them. Germline lookup yields CDR1 SGHTA and CDR2 FQGTGA. This CDR3 is 16 amino acids long. The CDR3 protein is CASSPLGQGFSNEQFF. The DNA of the CDR3 is TGTGCCAGCAGCCCATTGGGGCAGGGTTTTAGCAATGAGCAGTTCTTC.